Shown below are 24 T cell receptor beta chains from a single sample sequenced in a study of CD8 T cells in ankylosing spondylitis. TCRdb re-derived calls from the 5' RACE reads in MiXCR, one entry per CDR3 protein. The repertoire has about 400,000 distinct CDR3 sequences, roughly 22% of them found once; the top ten carry around 14%. Sequencing was performed on blood, either unsorted or a sorted T cell fraction (not recorded which). All receptors come from a male donor with ankylosing spondylitis or in good health (not recorded which).

The V gene is TRBV11-2, the J gene TRBJ2-1, with 8 bases that match TRBD2. Germline V CDR1 and CDR2: SGHAT, FQNNGV. V shed 3 bases and J 10 bases; nucleotides not matched to a gene: 5. CDR3 length: 13 residues. The chain's CDR3 is CASSFISGGEQFF. CDR3 coding DNA: TGTGCCAGCAGCTTTATCAGCGGGGGCGAGCAGTTCTTC.

Only a few counts were recorded for this clonotype. The J gene is TRBJ2-7, the V gene TRBV6-1; either TRBD1 or TRBD2 may supply D (6 bases each). Per germline, CDR1 MNHNS and CDR2 SASEGT. Trimming cost V 10 bases and J 2 bases, with 9 bases left between them. This CDR3 comprises 11 residues. The CDR3, as DNA: TGTGCCACGGAGGGGGCCTACGAGCAGTACTTC. Protein: CATEGAYEQYF.

This clonotype came up many times. The chain employs TRBV7-9 and TRBJ2-1, with D perhaps assigned TRBD1 or TRBD2 (5 bases each). The CDR3 is made up of 14 amino acids. CDR1 and CDR2 from the germline V gene are SEHNR and FQNEAQ (reference sequence). V was trimmed by 5 bases and J by 2 bases, leaving 10 bases between them. The CDR3 DNA sequence: TGTGCCAGCAGCCATGGGACCACCTACAATGAGCAGTTCTTC. It is translated as CASSHGTTYNEQFF.

The chain recombines TRBV6-1 with TRBJ2-5, with a possible D match to TRBD1 (6 bases). The ends were cut back, 10 bases at V and 3 bases at J, with 24 bases in the middle. Germline assignment: CDR1 MNHNS and CDR2 SASEGT. The CDR3 runs 16 residues. The CDR3 bases are TGTGCCATGCAGCCCCAATCCAGGGGAGCAAAAGAGACCCAGTACTTC. The encoded protein is CAMQPQSRGAKETQYF.

This clonotype was seen once. The V gene is TRBV29-1, the J gene TRBJ2-3; no reliable D call. CDR3 length equals 12 residues. The ends were cut back, 5 bases at V and 1 base at J, with 7 bases in the middle. CDR1 SQVTM and CDR2 ANQGSEA come from the germline V gene. The CDR3 region is CSVWVRTDTQYF. DNA of the CDR3: TGCAGCGTTTGGGTCCGCACAGATACGCAGTATTTT.

This clonotype was observed a few times. The chain recombines TRBV9 with TRBJ2-3, with D maybe TRBD2 (6 bases). The CDR3 spans 16 residues. Germline V gives CDR1 SGDLS, CDR2 YYNGEE. V was clipped by 7 bases and J by 0 bases, with 18 bases between them. CDR3 nucleotides: TGTGCCAGCTCTGCCGCGGGGTGGTCTAGCACAGATACGCAGTATTTT. Residues: CASSAAGWSSTDTQYF.

Comments on this clonotype: The CDR3 does not end in the conserved phenylalanine or tryptophan, so this is likely a read error. The DNA is left out, because the CDR3 cannot be placed on it with certainty; the CDR3 is given as TCRdb lists it. V gene TRBV6-1 combines with J gene TRBJ2-3; TRBD1, as called in the table, went unchecked against the DNA. CDR1 MNHNS and CDR2 SASEGT come from the germline V gene. The CDR3 is 13 residues long, ends included. CDR3 residues: CASSPHVDRTNLL.

V and J are TRBV10-1 and TRBJ2-1; the match to TRBD2 covers 8 bases. The junction had 13 bases not matched to a gene; V was cut back by 5 bases and J by 7 bases. The CDR3 extends over 16 amino acids. CDR1 WNHNN and CDR2 SYGVQD come from the germline V gene (reference sequence). Written as DNA, the CDR3 is TGCGCCAGCAGTCCTTGGTCAGCGGGGGTTCCAAATGAGCAGTTCTTC. The encoded protein is CASSPWSAGVPNEQFF.

The chain employs TRBV29-1 and TRBJ2-1; 8 nucleotides align to TRBD1. The CDR3 covers 14 residues. Germline V gene data show CDR1 as SQVTM and CDR2 as ANQGSEA. After removal of 6 bases from V and 5 bases from J, the junction contained 9 bases not matched to a gene. The CDR3 loop reads CSVRRTGINNEQFF. CDR3 bases: TGCAGCGTCCGACGGACAGGGATTAACAATGAGCAGTTCTTC.

This clonotype was counted a few times. The chain joins TRBV29-1 to TRBJ2-2; maybe TRBD1 (5 bases). The CDR3 extends over 13 amino acids. The germline V gene has CDR1 SQVTM and CDR2 ANQGSEA. The V end was cut by 4 bases, the J end by 1 base, with 7 bases between. The CDR3 spells CSVVTGNTGELFF. The DNA of the CDR3 is TGCAGCGTTGTAACAGGGAACACCGGGGAGCTGTTTTTT.

This clonotype was seen a handful of times. The chain combines TRBV15 with TRBJ2-1; unclear D gene. V shed 5 bases and J shed 9 bases, with 17 bases lying between them. Germline values: CDR1 LNHNV, CDR2 YYDKDF (reference sequence). The CDR3 contains 14 residues. The CDR3 nucleotides read TGTGCCACCAGCCCCCGCCCAAAGGGATTTGAGCAGTTCTTC. It encodes CATSPRPKGFEQFF.

This clonotype was picked up a small number of times. The rearrangement uses TRBV12-3 or TRBV12-4 and TRBJ1-2, with D possibly matching TRBD1 (6 bases). This CDR3 is 11 amino acids long. V dropped 5 bases and J dropped 6 bases, with 7 bases sitting between them. The CDR3 region is CASSTGNGYTF. Here the CDR3 DNA reads TGTGCCAGCAGTACAGGGAATGGCTACACCTTC.

This clonotype was detected only a few times. The J gene is TRBJ2-2, the V gene TRBV4-1; D is undetermined. Germline lookup yields CDR1 MGHRA and CDR2 YSYEKL. V lost 3 bases, J lost 6 bases, and 5 bases lay in between. The CDR3 is 12 residues long. Written as DNA, the CDR3 is TGCGCCAGCAGCCAGGCGCCCGGGGAGCTGTTTTTT. Translating it yields CASSQAPGELFF.

This clonotype was counted a few times. V is TRBV15 and J is TRBJ2-7, with 7 positions matching TRBD1. This CDR3 has 15 residues. Germline V gene data show CDR1 as LNHNV and CDR2 as YYDKDF (reference sequence). Trimming at V came to 5 bases and at J to 5 bases, leaving 12 bases not matched to a gene. The CDR3: CATSASRDRVNEQYF. In DNA, the CDR3 is TGTGCCACCAGCGCCTCGCGTGACAGGGTTAACGAGCAGTACTTC. The whole variable domain, remainder taken from reference TRBV15 and TRBJ2-7, is DAMVIQNPRYQVTQFGKPVTLSCSQTLNHNVMYWYQQKSSQAPKLLFHYYDKDFNNEADTPDNFQSRRPNTSFCFLDIRSPGLGDTAMYLCATSASRDRVNEQYFGPGTRLTVT.

This sequence joins TRBV18 and TRBJ2-3, with 7 bases aligning to TRBD2. The V segment lost 8 bases and the J segment 1 base; nucleotides outside the gene matches: 6. Germline CDR1 and CDR2: KGHSH and LQKENI. This CDR3 has 14 residues. The CDR3 is CASQDREGTDTQYF. The CDR3 DNA reads TGTGCCAGCCAAGACCGGGAGGGCACAGATACGCAGTATTTT.

This clonotype was counted between two and nine times. V and J are TRBV9 and TRBJ1-1; 8 nucleotides align to TRBD1. CDR1 is SGDLS, CDR2 YYNGEE, per germline. V shed 4 bases, J shed 10 bases, and the junction held 6 bases outside the gene matches. This CDR3 has 12 amino acids. CDR3 loop: CASSSGQGRAFF. Here the CDR3 DNA reads TGTGCCAGCAGCTCCGGACAGGGAAGAGCTTTCTTT.

The chain couples TRBV12-3 or TRBV12-4 to TRBJ2-1; TRBD1 matches at 8 bases. With 2 bases clipped from V and 10 bases from J, the junction kept 10 bases outside the gene matches. The CDR3 runs to 15 residues. Here the CDR3 reads CASSLRQGLLWEQFF. In nucleotides, the CDR3 is TGTGCCAGCAGTTTACGACAGGGGTTACTCTGGGAGCAGTTCTTC.

The rearrangement uses TRBV6-1 and TRBJ2-5; the D is unclear. From germline, CDR1 is MNHNS and CDR2 SASEGT. Trimming took 7 bases from V and 1 from J, leaving 13 bases between them. The CDR3 runs to 14 residues. CDR3 loop: CASTPSAVQETQYF. The CDR3 DNA reads as TGTGCCAGCACCCCCTCAGCCGTCCAAGAGACCCAGTACTTC.

The rearrangement uses TRBV12-3 or TRBV12-4 and TRBJ2-2; 8 nucleotides line up with TRBD2. V lost 2 bases, J lost 4 bases, and 6 bases stayed unmatched. The CDR3 runs 16 residues. CDR3 protein: CASSLPSGGLTGELFF. The CDR3 nucleotides read TGTGCCAGCAGTTTACCCTCGGGGGGGCTCACCGGGGAGCTGTTTTTT.

V is TRBV7-9 and J is TRBJ2-7; D gene ambiguous. This CDR3 contains 14 residues. V lost 5 bases to trimming and J lost 4 bases, with 15 bases between them. In germline, CDR1 is SEHNR, CDR2 FQNEAQ (reference sequence). The CDR3 sequence is CASSPYGLGYEQYF. DNA for the CDR3: TGTGCCAGCAGCCCCTATGGCTTAGGGTACGAGCAGTACTTC.

This clonotype came up a few times. The CDR3 DNA reads as TGCAGCGTTGAAGAGCTAGACAGGGGGGAGACCCAGTACTTC. Protein: CSVEELDRGETQYF. The V call is TRBV29-1, the J call TRBJ2-5; 9 nucleotides agree with TRBD1. V shed 0 bases, J shed 5 bases, and the junction held 4 bases outside the gene matches. This CDR3 region has 14 residues. Per the germline V gene, CDR1 is SQVTM and CDR2 is ANQGSEA.

At least ten counts were recorded for this clonotype. The chain joins TRBV6-1 to TRBJ2-1; 8 bases align to TRBD2. Germline V gene lookup returns CDR1 MNHNS and CDR2 SASEGT. The CDR3 loop spans 15 amino acids. J lost 1 base, V lost 6 bases, and 5 bases had no gene match. The CDR3 DNA sequence: TGTGCCAGCAGCGAAACGGGGGGGTCCTACAATGAGCAGTTCTTC. Translated, it gives CASSETGGSYNEQFF.

A few counts support this clonotype. This chain connects TRBV7-8 to TRBJ1-4; 12 nucleotides agree with TRBD1. Germline V gene data show CDR1 as SGHVS and CDR2 as FQNEAQ. Trimming took 5 bases from V and 0 from J; bases not matched to a gene: 4. The CDR3 runs 17 residues. The CDR3 here is CASSDGTGGATNEKLFF. The DNA for the CDR3 is TGTGCCAGCAGCGACGGGACAGGGGGCGCAACTAATGAAAAACTGTTTTTT.

In its sample, this clonotype was seen a few times. CDR3 region: CASSLDVAAWDTQYF. The DNA of the CDR3 is TGTGCCAGCAGCTTGGATGTTGCGGCGTGGGATACGCAGTATTTT. V and J are TRBV5-5 and TRBJ2-3; D remains ambiguous. Germline CDR1 and CDR2: SGHKS and YYEKEE (reference sequence). V lost 0 bases, J lost 6 bases, and 14 bases lay in between. The CDR3 consists of 15 residues.